The 7 T cell receptor beta chains in this list originate from one sample, sequenced in a study of T cell repertoires in cytomegalovirus infection. Each CDR3 protein is one row after TCRdb ran MiXCR on the reads. The sample includes about 490,000 distinct CDR3 sequences, around 10% of them seen just once. Sequencing was done on a sample of PBMCs. The receptor set was obtained from a human donor in good health (CMV status not recorded). Some clones in this sample may be carry-over from other donors' samples.

This clonotype was found many times. V gene TRBV25-1 combines with J gene TRBJ1-6; 9 positions match TRBD1. The CDR3 contains 15 residues. J lost 7 bases, V lost 4 bases, and 5 bases had no gene match. CDR1 and CDR2 (germline): MGHDK, SYGVNS. CDR3 residues: CASSAGTGRNSPLHF. In DNA form, the CDR3 reads TGTGCCAGCAGTGCCGGGACAGGGAGGAATTCACCCCTCCACTTT.

Ten or more counts support this clonotype. V is TRBV19 and J is TRBJ2-2, with D hard to call. V lost 1 base, J lost 1 base, and 4 bases lay in between. The CDR3 contains 14 residues. Germline V CDR1 and CDR2: LNHDA, SQIVND (reference sequence). CDR3 in amino acids: CASSIGENTGELFF. DNA for the CDR3: TGTGCCAGTAGTATAGGGGAGAACACCGGGGAGCTGTTTTTT.

At least ten counts were recorded for this clonotype. The V call is TRBV10-3, the J call TRBJ2-5; the D gene is possibly TRBD1 (6 bases). Trimming took 4 bases from V and 1 from J, leaving 10 bases between them. The CDR3 loop spans 14 amino acids. The germline V gene has CDR1 ENHRY and CDR2 SYGVKD. The CDR3 loop reads CAISGGQPQETQYF. In DNA, the CDR3 is TGTGCCATCAGTGGAGGACAGCCCCAAGAGACCCAGTACTTC.

The sample holds a few counts of this clonotype. The V gene is TRBV2, the J gene TRBJ2-3, with 7 bases that match TRBD2. This CDR3 comprises 16 residues. In germline, CDR1 is SNHLY, CDR2 FYNNEI. Trimming took 4 bases from V and 0 from J; bases not matched to a gene: 7. In nucleotides, the CDR3 is TGTGCCAGCAGTGGGAGACTAGCCGCCAGCACAGATACGCAGTATTTT. Encoded protein: CASSGRLAASTDTQYF.

This clonotype was detected many times. The chain couples TRBV7-9 to TRBJ2-1; the D gene is possibly TRBD2 (6 bases). Germline V CDR1 and CDR2: SEHNR, FQNEAQ (reference sequence). CDR3 length equals 15 residues. V was trimmed by 7 bases and J by 0 bases, leaving 13 bases between them. CDR3 in amino acids: CASMASASSYNEQFF. For the CDR3, the DNA is TGTGCCAGCATGGCTAGCGCGAGCTCCTACAATGAGCAGTTCTTC.

The CDR3, as DNA: TGCAGTGTCGAAGGACAGGGGGCGAATCAGCCCCAGCATTTT. Protein product: CSVEGQGANQPQHF. The chain combines TRBV20-1 with TRBJ1-5; 11 bases are a match to TRBD1. With 7 bases clipped from V and 4 bases from J, the junction kept 6 bases outside the gene matches. The germline gives CDR1 DFQATT, CDR2 SNEGSKA (reference sequence). This CDR3 spans 14 amino acids.

This clonotype was recorded at least ten times. The CDR3 coding sequence is TGTGCCAGCAGCGTCGCCGAAACCCTGGGAGATACGCAGTATTTT. This sequence encodes CASSVAETLGDTQYF. The chain is built from TRBV7-9 and TRBJ2-3; D is ambiguous. CDR1 and CDR2 from the germline V gene are SEHNR and FQNEAQ (reference sequence). This CDR3 comprises 15 residues. Trimming took 5 bases from V and 5 from J, leaving 17 bases between them.